This passage covers 20 T cell receptor beta chains from one sample sequenced in a study of T cells expressing NK-cell markers. One entry per CDR3 protein, without DNA, is what TCRdb gives after re-calling the 5' RACE reads. In all, the sample yields about 460,000 distinct CDR3 sequences. The sample was blood T cells: a sorted CD56 or NKG2C T cell subset, CD4+ or CD8+ T cells, or bulk PBMC T cells (not recorded which). These receptors came from a woman aged 45-65 years in good health.

The genes are TRBV25-1 and TRBJ2-7; TCRdb reports TRBD1, a call that lacks DNA to check it against. The CDR3 consists of 13 residues. The germline V gene has CDR1 MGHDK and CDR2 SYGVNS. The CDR3 here is CASSGRVTYEQYF.

The rearrangement joins TRBV7-8 to TRBJ2-5; TCRdb selects TRBD2, and the lack of DNA leaves this call unchecked. In germline, CDR1 is SGHVS, CDR2 FQNEAQ. The length of the CDR3 is 18 residues. The CDR3 loop is CASSLGVGAGGSQETQYF.

The rearrangement uses TRBV7-2 and TRBJ2-2; TCRdb picks TRBD2, but there is no DNA to check that call. Per germline, CDR1 SGHTA and CDR2 FQGNSA. This CDR3 spans 18 amino acids. CDR3 residues: CASSLIAGGQANTGELFF.

The V gene is TRBV5-1, the J gene TRBJ1-2. Germline CDR1 is SGHRS and CDR2 is YFSETQ. This CDR3 has 14 amino acids. The CDR3 protein is CASGNRNPNYGYTF.

J is TRBJ2-3 and V is TRBV12-3 or TRBV12-4; TCRdb's D call of TRBD1 is untestable without DNA. This CDR3 region has 17 residues. The CDR3 reads CASTAGTYAISTDTQYF.

The chain employs TRBV4-1 and TRBJ2-3; the D call from TCRdb, TRBD2, cannot be confirmed without DNA. Germline lookup yields CDR1 MGHRA and CDR2 YSYEKL. The CDR3 is made up of 16 amino acids. CDR3: CASSQVNLVSTDTQYF.

CDR3 residues: CATSSSSTDTQYF. The chain is built from TRBV15 and TRBJ2-3. The CDR3 runs to 13 residues. Per the germline V gene, CDR1 is LNHNV and CDR2 is YYDKDF (reference sequence).

The chain uses TRBV27 and TRBJ2-4; as DNA is missing, the TRBD2 call by TCRdb cannot be tested. CDR1 is MNHEY and CDR2 is SMNVEV in the germline V gene (reference sequence). The CDR3 has 17 residues. The CDR3 is CASSLYRQGGDQNIQYF.

The gene calls are TRBV5-1 and TRBJ1-1. The V gene's germline CDR1 is SGHRS and CDR2 YFSETQ. The CDR3 runs to 14 residues. The CDR3 reads CASSLEGPLSEAFF.

This chain connects TRBV12-3 or TRBV12-4 to TRBJ2-1; TCRdb designates TRBD2, a call that cannot be tested without DNA. The CDR3 has 12 amino acids. The CDR3 sequence: CASSLAGTGQFF.

The chain links TRBV5-1 to TRBJ1-1. This CDR3 comprises 15 residues. Germline assignment: CDR1 SGHRS and CDR2 YFSETQ. This CDR3 reads CASSPAGGVNTEAFF.

The chain is built from TRBV25-1 and TRBJ2-7. The CDR3 has 11 amino acids. CDR1 and CDR2 (germline): MGHDK, SYGVNS. The CDR3 spells CASGLVNAQYF.

The chain joins TRBV6-6 to TRBJ2-4; TCRdb's D call of TRBD1 is untestable without DNA. The germline V gene encodes CDR1 MNHNY and CDR2 SVGAGI (reference sequence). This CDR3 has 20 residues. CDR3 sequence reads: CASSYSGQGAYRLAKNIQYF.

The chain carries TRBV28 and TRBJ2-5; the TCRdb D gene call, TRBD2, has no DNA to confirm it. The CDR3 extends over 15 amino acids. From germline, CDR1 is MDHEN and CDR2 SYDVKM. The CDR3 sequence: CASSLTGTARGSQYF.

The rearrangement joins TRBV12-3 or TRBV12-4 to TRBJ2-1; TCRdb picks TRBD1, but there is no DNA to check that call. There are 16 residues in the CDR3. CDR3 amino acids: CASSLGGLAPGNEQFF.

The rearrangement joins TRBV4-1 to TRBJ2-1. The CDR3 covers 18 residues. Looked up from germline, CDR1 is MGHRA and CDR2 is YSYEKL. The CDR3 region is CASSQAPPGASAYNEQFF.

The rearrangement links TRBV3-1 to TRBJ1-2. CDR1 and CDR2 from the germline V gene are LGHDT and YNNKEL (reference sequence). The CDR3 has 15 amino acids. The CDR3 region is CASSRRRTTNYGYTF.

CDR3 residues: CASSLQSDSVGAFF. The rearrangement links TRBV5-1 to TRBJ1-1; TCRdb gives TRBD1 as the D gene, but with no DNA this cannot be confirmed. From germline, CDR1 is SGHRS and CDR2 YFSETQ. This CDR3 has 14 amino acids.

V gene TRBV20-1 combines with J gene TRBJ1-4; TCRdb's D call, TRBD1, is unchecked because there is no DNA. The CDR3 runs 14 residues. Germline CDR1 and CDR2: DFQATT and SNEGSKA (reference sequence). The CDR3 protein is CSARDRGGFGKLFF.

V gene TRBV27 combines with J gene TRBJ2-1; checking the TCRdb D call of TRBD2 is not possible without DNA. The CDR3 is 13 amino acids. Germline V gene data show CDR1 as MNHEY and CDR2 as SMNVEV (reference sequence). This CDR3 is CASHIAGINEQFF.